This T cell receptor beta chain appears in the sequencing data of a study of T cell responses to AZD1222 COVID-19 vaccine. Method: immunoSEQ multiplex PCR; TCRdb's copy keeps in-frame clones and lacks some. The sample records some 120,000 clones, 70% to 90% being singletons. Comment on this clone: The antigen is unknown.

Study results and caveats: Possibly, clonal diversity was underestimated; donors were largely white British and included more females. The study reported that nearly half of spike-specific TCRs target unmutated variant regions. At study baseline, merely five or six AZD1222 recipients were seropositive. Sampling that yielded the repertoires occurred only after the peak T cell response.

The germline gives CDR1 MNHNS, CDR2 SASEGT. The CDR3 runs to 15 residues. The V gene lost 6 bases and the J gene lost 3 bases, with 18 bases spanning the gap. The sample here was peripheral blood, taken on day 0 of AZD1222 vaccination. This rearrangement joins TRBV6-1 to TRBJ2-7; D call uncertain. The origin of this receptor is an adult in good health. The CDR3 loop is CASSLLVPNFYEQYF. CDR3 sequence (DNA): TGTGCCAGCAGCCTCCTAGTCCCCAACTTCTACGAGCAGTACTTC.